Listed here is a single T cell receptor beta chain. Its antigen is undetermined. CDR3 length: 15 amino acids. V shed 7 bases, J shed 0 bases, and the junction held 7 bases outside the gene matches. Germline V gene data show CDR1 as MDHEN and CDR2 as SYDVKM. This sample was taken from a study of PD-L1 blockade in urothelial cancer. As for the study in general: As for prior chemotherapy regimens, patients had received 0 to 3. Samples of blood were analyzed 3 weeks (second dose) and 6 weeks after treatment start.

Time point denoted: pretreatment peripheral blood. Patients had urothelial carcinoma that was locally advanced or metastatic. Study findings and constraints: Lower pretreatment blood TCR clonality, under the median, predicted better survival, researchers reported.

Data came from immunoSEQ multiplex PCR; TCRdb stores just in-frame clones and leaves some out. The data show about 52,000 clones, more than 75% seen once. Specimen: PBMCs, collected around atezolizumab (anti-PD-L1) treatment. The chain couples TRBV28 to TRBJ1-2; 8 positions match TRBD1. The origin of this receptor is a man over 45 with urothelial cancer. The CDR3 spells CASIPGGLANYGYTF. CDR3 sequence (DNA): TGTGCCAGCATTCCAGGGGGCTTGGCTAACTATGGCTACACCTTC.